The 21 T cell receptor beta chains reported below all come from one sample, sequenced in a study of blood T cell repertoires in COVID-19. Generated by immunoSEQ multiplex PCR, the TCRdb table keeps only in-frame clones and is missing some. The sample carries about 360,000 clones, around 87% recorded once. The sequencing sample was made of peripheral blood. These receptors were collected from a human donor in a cohort sampled during active COVID-19.

V gene TRBV15 combines with J gene TRBJ2-5; 10 positions match TRBD2. CDR3 length: 14 residues. Losses at the gene ends were 7 bases for V and 2 bases for J; bases not matched to a gene: 4. Germline V gene sequence: CDR1 LNHNV, CDR2 YYDKDF (reference sequence). CDR3 amino acids: CATNQRGGQETQYF. CDR3 DNA sequence: TGTGCCACCAACCAGCGGGGGGGACAAGAGACCCAGTACTTC.

J is TRBJ1-2 and V is TRBV5-4; no reliable D call. CDR1 and CDR2 (germline): SGHNT, YYREEE (reference sequence). The CDR3 spans 13 residues. V lost 0 bases to trimming and J lost 0 bases, with 3 bases between them. CDR3 residues: CASSLGANYGYTF. In nucleotides, the CDR3 is TGTGCCAGCAGCTTGGGAGCTAACTATGGCTACACCTTC.

V and J are TRBV13 and TRBJ2-5; 8 nucleotides match TRBD1. Germline V gene data show CDR1 as PRHDT and CDR2 as FYEKMQ (reference sequence). The trim removed 6 bases at V and 2 bases at J, leaving 8 bases unmatched. CDR3 size: 15 residues. The CDR3 DNA is TGTGCCAGCAGACCCGACAGGGGCCCTCAAGAGACCCAGTACTTC. Its protein product is CASRPDRGPQETQYF.

V is TRBV4-2 and J is TRBJ1-1; 8 nucleotides align to TRBD1. The V gene end was trimmed by 5 bases and the J gene end by 4 bases; junction bases not matched to a gene: 6. The CDR3 runs 14 residues. The germline V gene has CDR1 LGHNA and CDR2 YNFKEQ. The chain's CDR3 is CASSSGQGFTEAFF. The CDR3, as DNA: TGTGCCAGCAGCTCCGGACAGGGTTTCACTGAAGCTTTCTTT.

The genes are TRBV14 and TRBJ1-1; D not certain. Germline loops: CDR1 SGHDN, CDR2 FVKESK. The CDR3 is 15 residues long. Trimming cost V 4 bases and J 0 bases, with 12 bases left between them. As DNA, the CDR3 is TGTGCCAGCAGCCCGTGGAGGGAAATGAACACTGAAGCTTTCTTT. Its translation: CASSPWREMNTEAFF.

Only a few counts were recorded for this clone. This same CDR3 is encoded by further DNA sequences in the sample. The chain joins TRBV9 to TRBJ1-1; D uncertain. The CDR3 is made up of 13 amino acids. Trimming removed 0 bases from V and 5 bases from J, with 8 bases in between. The germline gives CDR1 SGDLS, CDR2 YYNGEE. The CDR3 DNA reads TGTGCCAGCAGCGTAGGTGCGGGTACTGAAGCTTTCTTT. Residues: CASSVGAGTEAFF.

This rearrangement joins TRBV5-6 to TRBJ1-5; TRBD1 might be the D (5 bases). From germline, CDR1 is SGHDT and CDR2 YYEEEE. CDR3 length equals 14 residues. Deletions cut 0 bases from V and 3 bases from J, with 7 bases between. DNA for the CDR3: TGTGCCAGCAGCTTGGGACAGCTCAATCAGCCCCAGCATTTT. It encodes CASSLGQLNQPQHF.

This clone appeared a few times. The genes are TRBV4-2 and TRBJ2-7; no clear D gene. V lost 0 bases to trimming and J lost 3 bases, with 9 bases between them. CDR1 is LGHNA, CDR2 YNFKEQ, per germline. The CDR3 runs 14 residues. CDR3 amino acids: CASSQDRPGYEQYF. CDR3 coding DNA: TGTGCCAGCAGCCAAGATAGGCCGGGCTACGAGCAGTACTTC.

J is TRBJ1-2 and V is TRBV24-1, with D maybe TRBD1 (5 bases). The germline V gene encodes CDR1 KGHDR and CDR2 SFDVKD. The ends were cut back, 4 bases at V and 5 bases at J, with 16 bases in the middle. The CDR3 covers 15 residues. CDR3 sequence (DNA): TGTGCCACCAGTGACCAATCAGACAGACCTTATGGCTACACCTTC. Translation: CATSDQSDRPYGYTF.

The CDR3 is CASSEGQWTYEQYF. The CDR3 DNA reads TGCGCCAGCAGTGAGGGACAGTGGACCTACGAGCAGTACTTC. The chain links TRBV10-1 to TRBJ2-7; perhaps TRBD1 as D (6 bases). This CDR3 has 14 residues. Germline V gene sequence: CDR1 WNHNN, CDR2 SYGVQD (reference sequence). Trimming took 2 bases from V and 2 from J, leaving 10 bases between them.

V usage is TRBV19 and J usage is TRBJ2-1; 14 bases fit TRBD2. The CDR3 length is 13 residues. Trimming at V came to 10 bases and at J to 9 bases, leaving 5 bases not matched to a gene. Germline V gives CDR1 LNHDA, CDR2 SQIVND (reference sequence). CDR3 in DNA: TGTGCCACGGGAGGACTAGCGGGAGGTGAGCAGTTCTTC. It specifies CATGGLAGGEQFF.

The chain couples TRBV6-1 to TRBJ1-4; 7 bases align to TRBD1. This CDR3 comprises 15 residues. Germline values: CDR1 MNHNS, CDR2 SASEGT. The ends lost 1 base at V and 4 bases at J; junction bases unmatched: 3. The chain's CDR3 is CASSEGTGHNEKLFF. CDR3 DNA: TGTGCCAGCAGTGAAGGGACAGGCCATAATGAAAAACTGTTTTTT.

V is TRBV10-3 and J is TRBJ1-5; 9 bases are shared with TRBD1. The V segment lost 11 bases and the J segment 5 bases; nucleotides outside the gene matches: 7. Germline V gene data show CDR1 as ENHRY and CDR2 as SYGVKD. CDR3 length: 13 amino acids. CDR3 coding DNA: TGTGCCGTCGGGACAGGGTTAGATCAGCCCCAGCATTTT. It specifies CAVGTGLDQPQHF.

The chain employs TRBV5-1 and TRBJ2-3, with 15 nucleotides matching TRBD2. Germline V gives CDR1 SGHRS, CDR2 YFSETQ. After removal of 0 bases from V and 3 bases from J, the junction contained 5 bases not matched to a gene. The CDR3 spans 18 residues. For the CDR3, the DNA is TGCGCCAGCAGCTTGGTTGGACTAGCGGGAGGGGGAACAGATACGCAGTATTTT. This sequence encodes CASSLVGLAGGGTDTQYF.

This sequence joins TRBV7-9 and TRBJ2-7; the D is unclear. The germline V and J ends were trimmed by 0 bases and 5 bases, with 11 bases remaining between them. CDR1 and CDR2 from the germline V gene are SEHNR and FQNEAQ (reference sequence). The CDR3 sequence is 14 residues long. CDR3 amino acids: CASSLAYGSNEQYF. CDR3 bases: TGTGCCAGCAGCTTAGCCTACGGTAGCAACGAGCAGTACTTC. Using reference TRBV7-9 and TRBJ2-7 for the parts outside the CDR3, the full variable domain is DTGVSQNPRHKITKRGQNVTFRCDPISEHNRLYWYRQTLGQGPEFLTYFQNEAQLEKSRLLSDRFSAERPKGSFSTLEIQRTEQGDSAMYLCASSLAYGSNEQYFGPGTRLTVT.

In this sample, this clone turned up a few times. The chain links TRBV5-6 to TRBJ1-1; 9 nucleotides match TRBD1. Germline loops: CDR1 SGHDT, CDR2 YYEEEE. The CDR3 loop spans 14 amino acids. Losses at the gene ends were 6 bases for V and 4 bases for J; bases not matched to a gene: 7. As DNA, the CDR3 is TGTGCCAGCATGCGGACAGGGGACGGCACTGAAGCTTTCTTT. Amino acid sequence: CASMRTGDGTEAFF.

The chain couples TRBV29-1 to TRBJ2-1; 9 bases align to TRBD2. J gave up 10 bases and V 7 bases, and 8 bases lay outside the gene matches. CDR1 SQVTM and CDR2 ANQGSEA come from the germline V gene. This CDR3 has 12 residues. As DNA, the CDR3 is TGCAGCGGAATAGCGGGGGCTGGGGAGCAGTTCTTC. Translated: CSGIAGAGEQFF.

V gene TRBV5-1 combines with J gene TRBJ2-2, with TRBD1 matching over 11 bases. The CDR3 loop spans 16 amino acids. V was pared by 4 bases and J by 3 bases, with 5 bases of the junction left unmatched. The germline gives CDR1 SGHRS, CDR2 YFSETQ. In DNA form, the CDR3 reads TGCGCCAGCAGCGTGGACAGGGGGCGAGACACCGGGGAGCTGTTTTTT. Protein: CASSVDRGRDTGELFF.

The V call is TRBV6-5, the J call TRBJ1-1; D might be TRBD1 (6 bases). Between the trimmed V and J ends, which lost 7 bases and 5 bases, there was a span of 20 bases. This CDR3 is built from 15 residues. Germline V lookup: CDR1 MNHEY, CDR2 SVGAGI. Here the CDR3 reads CASITRDTLGTEAFF. As DNA, the CDR3 is TGTGCCAGCATCACACGGGACACCCTAGGGACTGAAGCTTTCTTT.

This rearrangement joins TRBV2 to TRBJ2-3; 12 positions agree with TRBD2. In germline, CDR1 is SNHLY, CDR2 FYNNEI. The length of the CDR3 is 15 residues. The junction had 5 bases not matched to a gene; V was cut back by 5 bases and J by 5 bases. The CDR3 nucleotides read TGTGCCAGCAGTTTACTAGCGGGAGGTATAGATACGCAGTATTTT. Its protein is CASSLLAGGIDTQYF.

The chain is built from TRBV10-3 and TRBJ2-2; 16 nucleotides align to TRBD2. CDR1 and CDR2 (germline): ENHRY, SYGVKD. Trimming cost V 10 bases and J 2 bases; bases outside gene matches: 7. CDR3 length: 17 residues. The CDR3 DNA follows: TGTGCCACTGCGGGACTAGCGGGGGGGACTAACACCGGGGAGCTGTTTTTT. Its protein is CATAGLAGGTNTGELFF.